This T cell receptor beta chain was observed in a study of PD-1 blockade in classical Hodgkin lymphoma (dated by TCRdb to 2018 to 2020). Concerning the study at large: Nivolumab dosing was 3 mg/kg intravenously every 2 weeks, continuing until either disease progression or unacceptable toxicity. To define a peripheral blood immune signature of response to PD-1 blockade in classical Hodgkin lymphoma, the study combined TCR beta sequencing with CyTOF. Summary of the overall study and its limitations: Baseline TCR diversity was reported to be lower in newly diagnosed patients than in healthy donors and to be lower still in relapsed/refractory patients. Lower diversity was seen in patients whose nivolumab began less than 1 year after ASCT, and these patients were left out of later analyses so that immune reconstitution would not confound the results. The study was restricted to a single clinical trial cohort, and the causes of repertoire differences, possibly disease activity or prior therapy, were left undefined. By C4D1, a significant rise was seen in CD4+ TCR diversity but not in CD8+ TCR diversity (p=0.0027 vs p=0.16), and the rise was most apparent among complete responders (p=0.02). Trial patients with a complete response had baseline diversity similar to that of newly diagnosed patients, while partial responders and progressors had significantly lower diversity.

On this clone: It lacks a known antigen. Base qualities are not recorded, but no much larger clone differs from it by a single base.

The time point label of this sample denotes: cycle 2 day 1 (C2D1) of nivolumab. Every trial patient had relapsed after autologous stem cell transplantation, and cohorts A, B and C differed in prior brentuximab vedotin exposure. A total of around 60 patients with relapsed/refractory classical Hodgkin lymphoma made up the trial cohort, and each patient's best overall response was complete response, partial response or progressive disease. In the multi-cohort phase II CheckMate 205 trial, trial patients received single-agent nivolumab. An independent review committee assessed best overall response by applying the 2007 International Working Group response criteria. Trial PBMCs were collected immediately before nivolumab initiation (C1D1) and during therapy at cycle 2 day 1 and cycle 4 day 1. Peripheral blood was collected in 8 mL Vacutainer Cell Preparation Tubes, from which PBMCs were isolated by centrifugation and then cryopreserved.

The Qiagen DNeasy kit was used to extract genomic DNA from unsorted PBMCs and from the negatively selected CD4+ and CD8+ fractions. Amplification of TCR beta CDR3 regions was done by immunoSEQ multiplex PCR with primers that anneal to V and J segments. A synthetic immune receptor repertoire was used to minimize amplification bias, and any remaining bias was removed computationally after sequencing. The original pipeline was this. Custom Python scripts were used to quantify repertoire diversity as the Shannon entropy index. Unsorted, CD4+ and CD8+ repertoires were analyzed separately, except for combined analyses in which CD4+ and CD8+ sequences were merged in silico. A clone counted as expanded when the clone's frequency after treatment rose at least 2-fold relative to C1D1, and clones undetected at baseline were given a pseudocount of 0.5. Clones with 0 or 1 copy at C1D1 were classified as singleton clones, and clones with 2 or more copies were classified as non-singleton clones. Clones expanded in unsorted samples were assigned a CD4+, CD8+ or unknown annotation through matching of protein sequences in sorted samples from the same patient. Wilcoxon tests on paired samples were used to test changes in diversity from C1D1 to C4D1. This is the immuneACCESS table as TCRdb keeps it, with only in-frame sequences that have V and J called. A part of the clones is gone; compared with another copy, unresolved V genes explain less than half, and the rest is unexplained. D and trimming were read from the DNA, whereas the V and J calls and clone size are those reported in that table. Present in this sample are tens of thousands of clones, around 80% of which were seen just once. About 8% of the sample goes to the ten largest clones.

The CDR3 runs 13 amino acids, cysteine and phenylalanine included. Left in the record is the CDR3 DNA by itself, 39 bases read in frame from the first base. From a lookup of the germline V gene, CDR1 and CDR2 are LGHNA and YNFKEQ. The V end loses 0 bases and the J end loses 4 bases, and a stretch of 6 bases separates them. The V and J genes are TRBV4-2 and TRBJ1-1, with no confident D gene call. The source is a human donor with classical Hodgkin lymphoma. Sequencing used peripheral blood mononuclear cells (PBMCs), obtained before the second cycle of nivolumab. The DNA is TGTGCCAGCAGCCAAGATTGGGGCACTGAAGCTTTCTTT. Its protein reads: CASSQDWGTEAFF.